The 18 T cell receptor beta chains below were found in one sample sequenced in a study of cytomegalovirus exposure and HLA in healthy donors. The study ran its PCR with 60 Vbeta and 13 Jbeta primers. The method was immunoSEQ multiplex PCR; TCRdb's version includes in-frame clones alone and lacks a portion of them. This repertoire shows under 200,000 clones, approximately 77% found once; its top ten account for 7.4%. The sample was PBMCs. These TCRs come from a male donor in good health and CMV-seropositive.

The rearrangement links TRBV30 to TRBJ1-1; TRBD1 matches at 8 bases. The V and J ends lost 5 bases and 1 base, in that order; junction bases with no gene match: 6. CDR1 is GTSNPN and CDR2 is SVGIG in the germline V gene (reference sequence). The CDR3 consists of 14 residues. The CDR3 nucleotides read TGTGCCTGGGCAGGGGGCAGGGGGAACACTGAAGCTTTCTTT. Protein product: CAWAGGRGNTEAFF.

The chain employs TRBV6-6 and TRBJ2-5, with 11 bases identical to TRBD1. The germline V gene encodes CDR1 MNHNY and CDR2 SVGAGI (reference sequence). Trimming cost V 6 bases and J 6 bases; bases outside gene matches: 9. CDR3 length equals 15 residues. CDR3 in DNA: TGTGCCAGCAGAGATTCCGGGACAGGGGGACAGACCCAGTACTTC. Its translation is CASRDSGTGGQTQYF.

This sequence joins TRBV11-3 and TRBJ2-1, with 12 bases identical to TRBD2. The germline gives CDR1 SGHNT, CDR2 YENEEA. With V trimmed by 5 bases and J by 5 bases, 7 bases remained unmatched. The CDR3 is 16 amino acids. CDR3 sequence: CASSTTSGGQNNEQFF. The CDR3 DNA follows: TGTGCCAGCAGCACAACTAGCGGGGGGCAAAACAATGAGCAGTTCTTC.

The genes are TRBV19 and TRBJ2-5, with D possibly being TRBD1 (6 bases). V lost 5 bases, J lost 3 bases, and 10 bases lay in between. CDR3 length: 13 amino acids. The germline V gene has CDR1 LNHDA and CDR2 SQIVND (reference sequence). Written as DNA, the CDR3 is TGTGCCAGTAGTCCCGACAGGAAAGAGACCCAGTACTTC. Residues: CASSPDRKETQYF.

CDR3 in DNA: TGTGCCAGCAGCTTAGTAAGACAGGGGGCGTTTGGAAACACCATATATTTT. This codes for CASSLVRQGAFGNTIYF. V gene TRBV7-6 combines with J gene TRBJ1-3; TRBD1 matches 10 bases. The CDR3 length is 17 residues. Germline V gene lookup returns CDR1 SGHVS and CDR2 FNYEAQ. The ends lost 1 base at V and 3 bases at J; junction bases unmatched: 6.

This chain links TRBV11-1 with TRBJ2-7, with D tentatively TRBD2 (6 bases). Germline CDR1 is SGHAT and CDR2 is FQDESV (reference sequence). The CDR3 contains 15 residues. The V end was cut by 11 bases, the J end by 6 bases, with 26 bases between. CDR3 bases: TGTGCCTCCTCATGGGATGGGGGGTCGCTCTCCGAGCAGTACTTC. Its protein product is CASSWDGGSLSEQYF.

The gene calls are TRBV11-3 and TRBJ2-7; D is unclear. V lost 1 base to trimming and J lost 3 bases, with 7 bases between them. Germline CDR1 reads SGHNT; CDR2 reads YENEEA. The CDR3 spans 13 residues. The chain's CDR3 is CASSLGANYEQYF. The CDR3 DNA is TGTGCCAGCAGCTTAGGAGCCAACTACGAGCAGTACTTC.

The chain uses TRBV5-4 and TRBJ2-3; TRBD2 matches 15 bases. V shed 4 bases and J 0 bases; nucleotides not matched to a gene: 6. The CDR3 is 18 amino acids. The germline V gene has CDR1 SGHNT and CDR2 YYREEE (reference sequence). CDR3 loop: CASSMGGTSGGSTDTQYF. The CDR3 nucleotides read TGTGCCAGCAGCATGGGGGGGACTAGCGGGGGGAGCACAGATACGCAGTATTTT.

This clone was detected only a few times. This chain connects TRBV5-5 to TRBJ1-2; 7 nucleotides line up with TRBD1. The germline V gene encodes CDR1 SGHKS and CDR2 YYEKEE (reference sequence). This CDR3 is 16 amino acids long. With 4 bases clipped from V and 1 base from J, the junction kept 10 bases outside the gene matches. CDR3 protein: CASSAHYGQVNYGYTF. In DNA form, the CDR3 reads TGTGCCAGCAGCGCACACTACGGACAGGTTAACTATGGCTACACCTTC.

The rearrangement uses TRBV13 and TRBJ2-2, with 9 bases that match TRBD2. Germline assignment: CDR1 PRHDT and CDR2 FYEKMQ (reference sequence). This CDR3 has 14 residues. The V gene end was trimmed by 4 bases and the J gene end by 7 bases; junction bases not matched to a gene: 4. The CDR3 sequence: CASSSSGDVGELFF. As DNA, the CDR3 is TGTGCCAGCAGCTCTAGCGGGGACGTCGGGGAGCTGTTTTTT.

This clone was seen only a few times. Written as DNA, the CDR3 is TGTGCCAGCAGCGCCATCGACAGTTACTATGGCTACACCTTC. Encoded protein: CASSAIDSYYGYTF. V gene TRBV7-6 combines with J gene TRBJ1-2, with a possible D match to TRBD1 (5 bases). Germline CDR1 reads SGHVS; CDR2 reads FNYEAQ. This CDR3 has 14 residues. The V gene lost 5 bases and the J gene lost 3 bases, with 13 bases spanning the gap.

This clone showed up just once. The rearrangement uses TRBV6-5 and TRBJ1-4; TRBD1 might be the D (6 bases). CDR3 length equals 12 residues. Per the germline V gene, CDR1 is MNHEY and CDR2 is SVGAGI. The germline V and J ends were trimmed by 2 bases and 8 bases, with 6 bases remaining between them. CDR3 in DNA: TGTGCCAGCAGTTACGGGGGCGAAAAACTGTTTTTT. This translates into CASSYGGEKLFF.

Only a few counts were recorded for this clone. This chain connects TRBV7-3 to TRBJ2-1, with D maybe TRBD2 (6 bases). Germline CDR1 reads SGHTA; CDR2 reads FQGTGA. The CDR3 is 17 residues long. Between the trimmed V and J ends, which lost 0 bases and 6 bases, there was a span of 18 bases. CDR3 bases: TGTGCCAGCAGCTTAACGGGACTCCCCCCGCTGGGCAATGAGCAGTTCTTC. It encodes CASSLTGLPPLGNEQFF.

The chain recombines TRBV6-1 with TRBJ1-5; D gene unclear. V was trimmed by 8 bases and J by 5 bases, leaving 13 bases between them. CDR3 length equals 13 residues. Germline V lookup: CDR1 MNHNS, CDR2 SASEGT. Written as DNA, the CDR3 is TGTGCCAGCGCGGGCCGTAAGTATCAGCCCCAGCATTTT. Its protein product is CASAGRKYQPQHF.

V gene TRBV27 combines with J gene TRBJ2-6; maybe TRBD1 (7 bases). This CDR3 spans 17 amino acids. Germline CDR1 MNHEY, CDR2 SMNVEV (reference sequence). V shed 8 bases and J shed 1 base, with 18 bases lying between them. In nucleotides, the CDR3 is TGTGCCAGCCGGCGGGACAGCCTTACATCTGGGGCCAACGTCCTGACTTTC. Translating gives CASRRDSLTSGANVLTF.

V and J are TRBV21-1 and TRBJ1-1. TRBV21-1 constitutes a pseudogene. CDR3 length equals 15 residues. CDR3 protein: CASTFWTVMNTEAFF. For the CDR3, the DNA is TGTGCCAGCACCTTTTGGACTGTTATGAACACTGAAGCTTTCTTT.

V is TRBV29-1 and J is TRBJ2-1; D is perhaps TRBD1 (6 bases). The CDR3 spans 16 residues. V shed 6 bases and J shed 0 bases, with 18 bases lying between them. Germline-derived CDR1 and CDR2 are SQVTM and ANQGSEA. The CDR3 bases are TGCAGCGTGCCAACCGGGACACGGAGCTCCTACAATGAGCAGTTCTTC. This translates into CSVPTGTRSSYNEQFF.

This chain joins TRBV9 and TRBJ2-1, with 10 bases fitting TRBD2. The CDR3 is 16 residues long. Germline-derived CDR1 and CDR2 are SGDLS and YYNGEE. Unmatched junction bases numbered 5, after V lost 3 bases and J lost 2 bases. The CDR3 reads CASSAVLAGAYNEQFF. CDR3 in DNA: TGTGCCAGCAGCGCCGTCCTAGCGGGGGCCTACAATGAGCAGTTCTTC.